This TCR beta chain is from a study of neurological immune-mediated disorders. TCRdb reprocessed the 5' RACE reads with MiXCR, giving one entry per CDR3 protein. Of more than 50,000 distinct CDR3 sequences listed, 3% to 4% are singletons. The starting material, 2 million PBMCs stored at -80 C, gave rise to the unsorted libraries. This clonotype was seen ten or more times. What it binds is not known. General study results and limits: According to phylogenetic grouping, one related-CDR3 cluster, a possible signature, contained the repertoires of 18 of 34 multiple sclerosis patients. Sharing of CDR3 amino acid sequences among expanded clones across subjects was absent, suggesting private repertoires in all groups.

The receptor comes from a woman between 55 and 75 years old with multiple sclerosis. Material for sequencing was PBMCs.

The CDR3 reads CASSPGQGDVYEQYF. CDR3 bases: TGTGCCAGCAGCCCTGGACAGGGGGATGTCTACGAGCAGTACTTC. The V gene is TRBV12-3 or TRBV12-4, the J gene TRBJ2-7, with 10 bases matching TRBD1. The CDR3 is 15 amino acids. The V gene end was trimmed by 6 bases and the J gene end by 3 bases; junction bases not matched to a gene: 8.